The 29 T cell receptor beta chains presented below share a single source sample, sequenced in a study of blood T cells in healthy people across ages. Through a sample-barcoded 5' primer and a J-beta primer mix, a second PCR was run for 7 to 11 cycles. TCRdb passed the 5' RACE reads through MiXCR, listing each CDR3 protein once. The data hold approximately 690,000 distinct CDR3 sequences, with about 53% observed a single time. Sequencing was performed on blood. The receptors come from a man aged 60-69 years in good health.

The chain combines TRBV10-3 with TRBJ2-6, with D possibly matching TRBD1 (6 bases). CDR3 size: 14 residues. CDR1 is ENHRY, CDR2 SYGVKD, per germline. V was shortened by 10 bases and J by 4 bases, with 14 bases between the two germline ends. The CDR3 region is CATSLGAGANVLTF. The CDR3 region has the DNA TGTGCCACATCGTTGGGGGCCGGGGCCAACGTCCTGACTTTC.

This clonotype was observed a handful of times. Here the CDR3 DNA reads TGCAGTGCTAGGGTGACTAGCGGGGGGGCTTACAATGAGCAGTTCTTC. This codes for CSARVTSGGAYNEQFF. The chain joins TRBV20-1 to TRBJ2-1, with TRBD2 identical over 14 bases. CDR1 is DFQATT and CDR2 is SNEGSKA in the germline V gene (reference sequence). J gave up 4 bases and V 3 bases, and 5 bases lay outside the gene matches. CDR3 length equals 16 residues.

The chain combines TRBV7-2 with TRBJ2-7, with 12 bases fitting TRBD2. Unmatched junction bases numbered 6, after V lost 4 bases and J lost 2 bases. The CDR3 is 16 residues long. The germline V gene has CDR1 SGHTA and CDR2 FQGNSA. The CDR3 nucleotides are TGTGCCAGCAGCTCCAGACTAGCGGGGGACCCCTACGAGCAGTACTTC. As protein: CASSSRLAGDPYEQYF.

The chain joins TRBV5-1 to TRBJ2-1; the match to TRBD2 covers 8 bases. Looked up from germline, CDR1 is SGHRS and CDR2 is YFSETQ. This CDR3 is built from 13 residues. J was trimmed by 8 bases and V by 4 bases; bases with no gene match: 5. CDR3 sequence: CASSPGTSDEQFF. Here the CDR3 DNA reads TGCGCCAGCAGCCCCGGGACTAGTGATGAGCAGTTCTTC.

The gene calls are TRBV4-1 and TRBJ1-2; D is possibly TRBD1 (5 bases). V lost 0 bases and J 7 bases, leaving 15 bases between the germline ends. This CDR3 contains 15 residues. The germline V gene encodes CDR1 MGHRA and CDR2 YSYEKL. The CDR3 spells CASSQEQAAMVGYTF. Here the CDR3 DNA reads TGCGCCAGCAGCCAAGAACAGGCTGCCATGGTTGGCTACACCTTC.

The chain links TRBV29-1 to TRBJ2-5, with D possibly being TRBD2 (5 bases). The germline V gene encodes CDR1 SQVTM and CDR2 ANQGSEA. The CDR3 is made up of 12 amino acids. V was trimmed by 4 bases and J by 7 bases, leaving 13 bases between them. CDR3: CSVVFPGGTQYF. The CDR3 bases are TGCAGCGTTGTCTTCCCCGGAGGGACCCAGTACTTC.

The J gene is TRBJ2-6, the V gene TRBV7-2; 8 nucleotides match TRBD1. Germline V gene lookup returns CDR1 SGHTA and CDR2 FQGNSA. CDR3 length: 15 amino acids. Losses at the gene ends were 5 bases for V and 2 bases for J; bases not matched to a gene: 2. CDR3 residues: CASSRQGTGANVLTF. CDR3 nucleotides: TGTGCCAGCAGCCGACAGGGGACTGGGGCCAACGTCCTGACTTTC.

The chain employs TRBV6-6 and TRBJ2-1; a possible D gene is TRBD1 (6 bases). V lost 10 bases to trimming and J lost 3 bases, with 13 bases between them. The CDR3 totals 13 residues. Germline CDR1 is MNHNY and CDR2 is SVGAGI (reference sequence). CDR3 region: CATRGQSYNEQFF. In DNA form, the CDR3 reads TGTGCCACCCGGGGACAAAGCTACAATGAGCAGTTCTTC.

Here the CDR3 DNA reads TGTGCCAGTTCTACGGGGGGCGCCAACTATGGCTACACCTTC. This translates into CASSTGGANYGYTF. The V and J genes are TRBV13 and TRBJ1-2; perhaps TRBD1 as D (6 bases). Germline CDR1 reads PRHDT; CDR2 reads FYEKMQ (reference sequence). The CDR3 is 14 residues long. V gave up 9 bases and J gave up 2 bases, with 16 bases separating them.

This chain joins TRBV2 and TRBJ1-2; the D gene is possibly TRBD1 (5 bases). Germline loops: CDR1 SNHLY, CDR2 FYNNEI. The CDR3 contains 14 residues. V lost 0 bases, J lost 6 bases, and 11 bases lay in between. The CDR3 sequence: CASSEAMRGNGYTF. In DNA form, the CDR3 reads TGTGCCAGCAGTGAAGCGATGAGGGGTAATGGCTACACCTTC.

In its sample, this clonotype was seen many times. V usage is TRBV5-1 and J usage is TRBJ1-6; D is perhaps TRBD1 (5 bases). The CDR3 consists of 15 residues. Germline assignment: CDR1 SGHRS and CDR2 YFSETQ. The V and J ends lost 0 bases and 5 bases respectively, with 9 bases between them. CDR3 nucleotides: TGCGCCAGCAGCTTGGACGGGGCAGATAATTCACCCCTCCACTTT. Its protein product is CASSLDGADNSPLHF.

The chain employs TRBV7-8 and TRBJ2-7, with TRBD1 identical over 9 bases. This CDR3 contains 16 residues. In germline, CDR1 is SGHVS, CDR2 FQNEAQ. V trimming: 4 bases; J trimming: 0 bases; junction bases outside the gene matches: 7. The CDR3 DNA sequence: TGTGCCAGCAGCTACTTCGGACAGGGGAGCTCCTACGAGCAGTACTTC. It encodes CASSYFGQGSSYEQYF.

This clonotype was picked up a small number of times. The V call is TRBV12-3 or TRBV12-4, the J call TRBJ1-1; the D is unclear. V was trimmed by 3 bases and J by 11 bases, leaving 10 bases between them. The CDR3 is 11 residues long. CDR3 bases: TGTGCCAGCAGTTTTCGGGCAGAGGCTTTCTTT. Translating gives CASSFRAEAFF.

The V call is TRBV28, the J call TRBJ2-2; 7 bases map to TRBD1. CDR3 size: 16 residues. After removal of 7 bases from V and 6 bases from J, the junction contained 14 bases not matched to a gene. CDR1 is MDHEN, CDR2 SYDVKM, per germline. CDR3 loop: CASTLDRAVGAGELFF. The CDR3 bases are TGTGCCAGCACCCTCGACAGGGCAGTTGGTGCCGGGGAGCTGTTTTTT.

This clonotype was seen a handful of times. This chain joins TRBV15 and TRBJ2-5; D is ambiguous. Trimming left V 7 bases short and J 0 bases short, with 15 bases between. Germline CDR1 and CDR2: LNHNV and YYDKDF (reference sequence). The CDR3 length is 15 residues. CDR3 nucleotide sequence: TGTGCCACCATGGACGAACTTGCCTACCAAGAGACCCAGTACTTC. Protein sequence: CATMDELAYQETQYF.

This chain connects TRBV10-3 to TRBJ2-2; D unclear. Germline values: CDR1 ENHRY, CDR2 SYGVKD. There are 12 residues in the CDR3. Trimming took off 2 bases at V and 7 bases at J, with 5 bases between the two ends. CDR3 nucleotide sequence: TGTGCCATCAGTGAGGTAGTCGGGGAGCTGTTTTTT. It encodes CAISEVVGELFF.

This clonotype was picked up one time. The chain joins TRBV9 to TRBJ2-1; D is ambiguous. V lost 0 bases and J lost 5, with 9 bases in between. The CDR3 totals 14 residues. Germline V CDR1 and CDR2: SGDLS, YYNGEE. The CDR3 DNA reads as TGTGCCAGCAGCGTAGCTGTCCGCGACAATGAGCAGTTCTTC. It translates to CASSVAVRDNEQFF.

The chain uses TRBV20-1 and TRBJ2-1, with 10 bases identical to TRBD2. The V gene's germline CDR1 is DFQATT and CDR2 SNEGSKA (reference sequence). Trimming cost V 5 bases and J 7 bases; bases outside gene matches: 5. The CDR3 loop spans 13 amino acids. The chain's CDR3 is CSARTSGVNEQFF. The CDR3 nucleotides are TGCAGTGCTCGCACTAGCGGGGTTAATGAGCAGTTCTTC.

The table lists this clonotype with many counts. The CDR3 region is CASSSMGGRYEQYF. CDR3 coding DNA: TGTGCCAGCAGCTCTATGGGGGGGAGGTACGAGCAGTACTTC. The chain links TRBV7-9 to TRBJ2-7; TRBD2 matches 7 bases. Germline CDR1 is SEHNR and CDR2 is FQNEAQ (reference sequence). The CDR3 contains 14 residues. Trimming removed 4 bases from V and 4 bases from J; junction bases left unmatched: 7.

V is TRBV4-1 and J is TRBJ2-7; the D gene could be TRBD1 or TRBD2 (6 bases each). V gave up 5 bases and J gave up 4 bases, with 15 bases separating them. Germline CDR1 is MGHRA and CDR2 is YSYEKL. This CDR3 comprises 14 residues. The CDR3 is CASSFGSGAYEQYF. CDR3 DNA sequence: TGCGCCAGCAGCTTCGGCTCGGGGGCTTACGAGCAGTACTTC.

This clonotype was recorded a few times. This chain connects TRBV7-2 to TRBJ2-1; the D is unclear. This CDR3 is 14 amino acids long. The germline CDR1 and CDR2 sequences are SGHTA and FQGNSA. Between the trimmed V and J ends, which lost 5 bases and 5 bases, there was a span of 13 bases. CDR3 residues: CASSPQHLNNEQFF. In nucleotides, the CDR3 is TGTGCCAGCAGCCCGCAGCACCTCAACAATGAGCAGTTCTTC.

The chain recombines TRBV10-3 with TRBJ1-2, with D unresolved. The CDR3 is 14 residues long. With 6 bases removed from V and 7 bases from J, the gap between germline ends came to 18 bases. CDR1 is ENHRY, CDR2 SYGVKD, per germline. CDR3 nucleotide sequence: TGTGCCATCAGGGGCTTCGCGAGGGAAGGTGGCTACACCTTC. Amino acids: CAIRGFAREGGYTF.

The chain recombines TRBV12-3 or TRBV12-4 with TRBJ1-1, with D uncertain. The CDR3 is 13 amino acids. The V gene lost 3 bases and the J gene lost 6 bases, with 11 bases spanning the gap. The CDR3: CASSFFSVAEAFF. DNA of the CDR3: TGTGCCAGCAGTTTTTTCAGCGTGGCTGAAGCTTTCTTT.

V gene TRBV7-2 combines with J gene TRBJ1-2; D may be TRBD1 (5 bases). The CDR3 spans 15 residues. From germline, CDR1 is SGHTA and CDR2 FQGNSA. V was pared by 1 base and J by 7 bases, with 16 bases between. The CDR3 protein is CASSLVATTRGGYTF. The CDR3 DNA reads TGTGCCAGCAGCTTAGTCGCCACGACAAGGGGTGGCTACACCTTC.

This clonotype came up once. The chain couples TRBV10-2 to TRBJ2-5, with 7 bases matching TRBD1. Per the germline V gene, CDR1 is WSHSY and CDR2 is SAAADI. The CDR3 totals 12 residues. V was clipped by 6 bases and J by 3 bases; unmatched bases: 1. The CDR3, as DNA: TGCGCCAGCAGGGACAGGAAAGAGACCCAGTACTTC. The encoded protein is CASRDRKETQYF.

The V call is TRBV12-3 or TRBV12-4, the J call TRBJ1-1; tentative D call: TRBD1 (5 bases). V shed 1 base and J shed 11 bases, with 11 bases lying between them. CDR3 length: 12 residues. The CDR3 nucleotides are TGTGCCAGCAGTTTAGTCTACAGGCGGGCTTTCTTT. It encodes CASSLVYRRAFF.

The chain joins TRBV7-2 to TRBJ1-5; the D is unclear. This CDR3 contains 16 residues. V was cut by 5 bases and J by 6 bases, with 20 bases left in between. Looked up from germline, CDR1 is SGHTA and CDR2 is FQGNSA. The CDR3 loop reads CASSNPTVYPTQPQHF. The CDR3 DNA reads TGTGCCAGCAGCAACCCGACCGTCTACCCCACTCAGCCCCAGCATTTT.

This clonotype was seen only a few times. The CDR3 sequence is CASSPGQGGQETQYF. CDR3 bases: TGCGCCAGCAGCCCCGGACAGGGGGGCCAAGAGACCCAGTACTTC. The genes are TRBV5-1 and TRBJ2-5; TRBD1 aligns across 10 bases. Germline V CDR1 and CDR2: SGHRS, YFSETQ. This CDR3 is 15 amino acids long. V shed 4 bases and J 1 base; nucleotides not matched to a gene: 4.

The J gene is TRBJ1-2, the V gene TRBV11-2, with D hard to call. CDR1 is SGHAT, CDR2 FQNNGV, per germline. Trimming left V 1 base short and J 7 bases short, with 16 bases between. The CDR3 consists of 15 residues. Here the CDR3 reads CASSLGFEPPGGYTF. Here the CDR3 DNA reads TGTGCCAGCAGCTTAGGGTTTGAACCTCCGGGTGGCTACACCTTC.